These T cell receptor beta chains were read from a single sample in a study of blood T cell repertoires in COVID-19. Some clones are missing from TCRdb's copy, which holds only in-frame ones; the method was immunoSEQ multiplex PCR. The table shows approximately 100,000 clones, with 80% to 90% occurring only once. The sample consisted of peripheral blood. The receptors were sampled from a man between 60 and 75 years old with acute or convalescent COVID-19. Each CDR3 is given with its conserved first and last residue. Fields, in order: J gene, V gene, D gene, clone size, CDR3 DNA, CDR3 protein. D genes are given only for firm matches. Rows give clone size only sometimes, using once, few, many, or a class for an expanded clone.

TRBJ1-6	TRBV13	TRBD1	.	TGTGCCAGCAGCTCAAGACAGGGTAACTCACCCCTCCACTTT	CASSSRQGNSPLHF
TRBJ2-2	TRBV6-6	.	.	TGTGCCAGCACGGGGGGCACGAACACCGGGGAGCTGTTTTTT	CASTGGTNTGELFF
TRBJ1-4	TRBV7-2	TRBD1	.	TGTGCCAGCAGCTTTAGGACAGGGAATGAAAAACTGTTTTTT	CASSFRTGNEKLFF
TRBJ1-1	TRBV28	.	few	TGTGCCAGCAGTTCGTACAGCAAAGCTTTCTTT	CASSSYSKAFF
TRBJ1-1	TRBV2	TRBD1	.	TGTGCCAGCAGCGGGACAGGGCCTTCTAGCACTGAAGCTTTCTTT	CASSGTGPSSTEAFF
TRBJ1-2	TRBV2	TRBD1	.	TGTGCCAGCAGGCTACAGGGGTTCGACGGCTACACCTTC	CASRLQGFDGYTF
TRBJ2-5	TRBV24-1	TRBD1	once	TGTGCCACCAGTGACACCGGACAGGGGGCCCAAGAGACCCAGTACTTC	CATSDTGQGAQETQYF
TRBJ1-1	TRBV6-2/TRBV6-3	.	.	TGTGCCAGCAGTACCTCTGGGCTGAACACTGAAGCTTTCTTT	CASSTSGLNTEAFF
TRBJ1-6	TRBV4-3	TRBD1	.	TGCGCCAGCAGCCAAACAGGGGATTCACCCCTCCACTTT	CASSQTGDSPLHF
TRBJ1-6	TRBV11-2	.	few	TGTGCCAGCAGCTTACAGGCCAATTCACCCCTCCACTTT	CASSLQANSPLHF
TRBJ1-3	TRBV19	.	once	TGTGCCAGTACTCCGGCGAGGTACTACTCTGGAAACACCATATATTTT	CASTPARYYSGNTIYF
TRBJ1-6	TRBV5-1	.	.	TGCGCCAGCAGCTTGGCGGGACACGAGCGTTCACCCCTCCACTTT	CASSLAGHERSPLHF
TRBJ2-1	TRBV24-1	TRBD1	.	TGTGCCACCAGTACCGCAGGGGGCAGTGAGCAGTTCTTC	CATSTAGGSEQFF
TRBJ1-6	TRBV2	.	few	TGTGCCAGCAGGGGAGGCGCCTATAATTCACCCCTCCACTTT	CASRGGAYNSPLHF
TRBJ2-1	TRBV5-1	.	.	TGCGCCAGCAGCCCGTCAGGATACTCCTACAATGAGCAGTTCTTC	CASSPSGYSYNEQFF
TRBJ1-1	TRBV20-1	.	.	TGCAGTGCTAGTAGTTCGGCTTCGGGGGCTTTCTTT	CSASSSASGAFF
TRBJ1-1	TRBV4-1	TRBD1	.	TGCGCCAGCAGCCAAGATTTCCCGCCTCGGGACAGGGTTCGCGCTTTCTTT	CASSQDFPPRDRVRAFF
TRBJ2-1	TRBV6-5	TRBD1	.	TGTGCCATATACCCGGGACAGGGGGCGGGTGAGCAGTTCTTC	CAIYPGQGAGEQFF
TRBJ1-1	TRBV29-1	TRBD1	.	TGCACCTCGGACAGGGAGGACACTGAAGCTTTCTTT	CTSDREDTEAFF
TRBJ2-1	TRBV5-1	.	.	TGCGCCAGCAGCTTCTCTGGACTGAGCAATGAGCAGTTCTTC	CASSFSGLSNEQFF
TRBJ1-3	TRBV28	.	.	TGTGCCAGAACCCTATCAGGGTCTGGAAACACCATATATTTT	CARTLSGSGNTIYF
TRBJ1-2	TRBV24-1	TRBD1	once	TGTGCCACCAGTGATTCAAGGGGGCGAGGCTACACCTTC	CATSDSRGRGYTF
TRBJ2-7	TRBV5-4	TRBD2	once	TGTGCCAGCAGCTTCAGCGGGGGGGCCTACGAGCAGTACTTC	CASSFSGGAYEQYF
TRBJ1-3	TRBV7-9	.	.	TGTGCCAGCAGCCAGTCGGGGACTGGAAACACCATATATTTT	CASSQSGTGNTIYF
TRBJ2-1	TRBV5-6	TRBD2	.	TGTGCCAGCAGCACCCGGACTAGCAGAAATGAGCAGTTCTTC	CASSTRTSRNEQFF
TRBJ2-2	TRBV7-3	.	.	TGTGCCAGCAGCTTAACGGGGCAGGGCGTCGGGGAGCTGTTTTTT	CASSLTGQGVGELFF
TRBJ1-1	TRBV5-1	.	.	TGCGCCAGCAGCTTAGACGGGGGAGGGACTGAAGCTTTCTTT	CASSLDGGGTEAFF
TRBJ1-1	TRBV6-5	TRBD1	.	TGTGCCAGCAAAAGACAGGGGGTTGGTGAAGCTTTCTTT	CASKRQGVGEAFF
TRBJ2-1	TRBV2	TRBD2	large	TGTGCCAGCAGTACGAACCGGGGTAGCGGGGGGGCCTGGGATGAGCAGTTCTTC	CASSTNRGSGGAWDEQFF
TRBJ1-2	TRBV28	TRBD1	.	TGTGCCAGCAGTCAAAGTTTACAGGGGGGGCCCTATGGCTACACCTTC	CASSQSLQGGPYGYTF
TRBJ2-5	TRBV2	TRBD2	.	TGTGCCAGCGGACTAGCGGGGGTACAAGAGACCCAGTACTTC	CASGLAGVQETQYF
TRBJ2-5	TRBV5-4	.	.	TGTGCCAGCAGCTTGGAGAGGGTGGAGACCCAGTACTTC	CASSLERVETQYF
TRBJ1-5	TRBV28	TRBD1	.	TGTGCCAGCAGTTCCCTCGGGACAGGGGAACATCAGCCCCAGCATTTT	CASSSLGTGEHQPQHF
TRBJ2-3	TRBV2	.	.	TGTGCCAGCAGTGTAGGCAGGGGCGGTACAGATACGCAGTATTTT	CASSVGRGGTDTQYF
TRBJ1-1	TRBV3-1/TRBV3-2	.	few	TGTGCCAGCAGCCGGATCGGCGGGGGAGCTGAAGCTTTCTTT	CASSRIGGGAEAFF
TRBJ1-6	TRBV5-6	TRBD1	.	TGTGCCAGCAGCTTGGAGGGAGGTGTGGGACAGATTTCACCCCTCCACTTT	CASSLEGGVGQISPLHF
TRBJ1-1	TRBV11-2	.	.	TGTGCCAGCAGCGTCAGAGGGACTGAAGCTTTCTTT	CASSVRGTEAFF
TRBJ1-2	TRBV2	TRBD1	.	TGTGCCAGCAGACTGACAGGGGTCAATGGCTACACCTTC	CASRLTGVNGYTF
TRBJ1-6	TRBV10-3	.	.	TGTGCCATCAGACGACAGTCGAAGATTGATTCACCCCTCCACTTT	CAIRRQSKIDSPLHF
TRBJ2-1	TRBV19	TRBD2	.	TGTGCCAGTAGCTCCCGGGAGGAGTTTGGAGAGCAGTTCTTC	CASSSREEFGEQFF
TRBJ2-2	TRBV9	TRBD1	few	TGTGCCAGCAGCGGCACGGGACAGGCAACCGGGGAGCTGTTTTTT	CASSGTGQATGELFF
TRBJ1-6	TRBV7-8	TRBD1	.	TGTGCCAGCAGCCAAACAGGGGGAGCGGCCCTCCACTTT	CASSQTGGAALHF